The sequence of this T cell receptor beta chain was determined in a study of beta chain features in type 1 diabetes. Expressed TCRB transcripts were sequenced, since all the RNA that had been isolated was reverse transcribed. This table comes from immunoSEQ multiplex PCR, and its TCRdb copy is limited to in-frame clones, with some not included. The data hold about 320,000 clones, with approximately 14% observed a single time. Per germline, CDR1 LGHNA and CDR2 YSLEER. This CDR3 region has 18 residues. V lost 0 bases, J lost 0 bases, and 12 bases lay in between. Input material: central memory CD4+ T cells from blood. The sequence derives from a man under 40 in good health. This chain uses TRBV4-3 with TRBJ2-6; D is uncertain. The CDR3 region has the DNA TGCGCCAGCAGCCAAGATACCCCTCAGTCCTCTGGGGCCAACGTCCTGACTTTC. This sequence encodes CASSQDTPQSSGANVLTF.